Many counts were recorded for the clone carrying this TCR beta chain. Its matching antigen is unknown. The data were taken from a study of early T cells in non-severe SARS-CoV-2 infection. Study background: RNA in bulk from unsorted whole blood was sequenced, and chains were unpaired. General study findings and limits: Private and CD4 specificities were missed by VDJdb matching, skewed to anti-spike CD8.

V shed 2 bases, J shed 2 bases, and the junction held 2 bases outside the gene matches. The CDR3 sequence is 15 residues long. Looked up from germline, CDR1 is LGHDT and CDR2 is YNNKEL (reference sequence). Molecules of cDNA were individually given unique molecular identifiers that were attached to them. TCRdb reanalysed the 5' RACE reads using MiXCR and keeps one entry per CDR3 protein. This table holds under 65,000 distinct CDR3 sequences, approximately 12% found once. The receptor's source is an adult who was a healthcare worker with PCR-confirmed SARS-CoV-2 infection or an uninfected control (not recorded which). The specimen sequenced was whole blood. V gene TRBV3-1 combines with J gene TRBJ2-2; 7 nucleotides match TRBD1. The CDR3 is CASSQRQGNTGELFF. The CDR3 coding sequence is TGTGCCAGCAGCCAAAGACAGGGCAACACCGGGGAGCTGTTTTTT.